These 25 T cell receptor beta chains were sequenced from one sample in a study of PD-L1 blockade in urothelial cancer. Data came from immunoSEQ multiplex PCR; TCRdb stores just in-frame clones and leaves some out. The table records more than 75,000 clones, around nine tenths of them present only once. Source: PBMCs, taken around atezolizumab (anti-PD-L1) treatment. The receptors here all came from a man aged 60 to 75 with urothelial cancer.

This chain links TRBV30 with TRBJ1-1, with 8 bases identical to TRBD1. With 6 bases clipped from V and 1 base from J, the junction kept 16 bases outside the gene matches. From germline, CDR1 is GTSNPN and CDR2 SVGIG (reference sequence). CDR3 size: 17 residues. This CDR3 is CACNRIPGGISNTEAFF. DNA of the CDR3: TGTGCCTGTAATAGGATTCCAGGGGGCATATCGAACACTGAAGCTTTCTTT.

The chain recombines TRBV30 with TRBJ1-1; TRBD1 might be the D (6 bases). Trimming pared 7 bases from V and 6 bases from J, leaving 18 bases between. CDR3 size: 13 residues. Germline CDR1 and CDR2: GTSNPN and SVGIG (reference sequence). DNA for the CDR3: TGTGCCTCCCCGGGGAGGGGGGACGCTGAAGCTTTCTTT. Translating it yields CASPGRGDAEAFF.

The V call is TRBV5-6, the J call TRBJ2-7; D is possibly TRBD1 (5 bases). The CDR3 has 14 residues. The germline gives CDR1 SGHDT, CDR2 YYEEEE. V was shortened by 1 base and J by 5 bases, with 13 bases between the two germline ends. The CDR3 region is CASSLRGVRDEQYF. The DNA for the CDR3 is TGTGCCAGCAGCTTGAGGGGTGTACGCGACGAGCAGTACTTC.

V gene TRBV7-3 combines with J gene TRBJ2-7; 8 nucleotides match TRBD1. V shed 6 bases and J 5 bases; nucleotides not matched to a gene: 9. This CDR3 spans 14 amino acids. Germline values: CDR1 SGHTA, CDR2 FQGTGA. CDR3 loop: CASSPYGTGNEQYF. CDR3 DNA sequence: TGTGCCAGCAGTCCCTACGGGACAGGAAACGAGCAGTACTTC. The full variable domain, its missing parts supplied by reference TRBV7-3 and TRBJ2-7, is GAGVSQTPSNKVTEKGKYVELRCDPISGHTALYWYRQSLGQGPEFLIYFQGTGAADDSGLPNDRFFAVRPEGSVSTLKIQRTERGDSAVYLCASSPYGTGNEQYFGPGTRLTVT.

CDR3 region: CASSSRGTGANVLTF. The CDR3 bases are TGTGCCAGTAGTTCCAGGGGGACAGGGGCCAACGTCCTGACTTTC. The gene calls are TRBV19 and TRBJ2-6; 7 positions match TRBD1. CDR3 length: 15 residues. V shed 5 bases and J 4 bases; nucleotides not matched to a gene: 5. Per germline, CDR1 LNHDA and CDR2 SQIVND (reference sequence).

Written as DNA, the CDR3 is TGTGCCAGCAGCCTAGGGACATCAGACGAGCAGTACTTC. It encodes CASSLGTSDEQYF. The chain carries TRBV7-2 and TRBJ2-7; D perhaps matches TRBD1 (6 bases). Germline values: CDR1 SGHTA, CDR2 FQGNSA. V was shortened by 5 bases and J by 5 bases, with 13 bases between the two germline ends. The CDR3 consists of 13 residues.

This chain connects TRBV6-5 to TRBJ1-5; no reliable D call. Germline V CDR1 and CDR2: MNHEY, SVGAGI. The CDR3 totals 15 residues. Trimming stripped 2 bases from V and 11 bases from J, with 19 bases between. The CDR3 loop is CASSYDGDRQSAQHF. In nucleotides, the CDR3 is TGTGCCAGCAGTTACGACGGAGACCGGCAATCGGCCCAGCATTTT.

The chain links TRBV7-6 to TRBJ2-3; D not resolved. This CDR3 spans 15 amino acids. Trimming took off 2 bases at V and 1 base at J, with 10 bases between the two ends. The germline CDR1 and CDR2 sequences are SGHVS and FNYEAQ. The CDR3 DNA follows: TGTGCCAGCAGCTTAAGCCGAACCCGCACAGATACGCAGTATTTT. Protein product: CASSLSRTRTDTQYF.

The gene calls are TRBV7-3 and TRBJ2-2; D possibly corresponds to TRBD2 (5 bases). The germline CDR1 and CDR2 sequences are SGHTA and FQGTGA. This CDR3 has 14 amino acids. V was clipped by 5 bases and J by 6 bases, with 13 bases between them. This CDR3 is CASSPQPLAGELFF. DNA for the CDR3: TGTGCCAGCAGCCCCCAGCCACTAGCCGGGGAGCTGTTTTTT.

The rearrangement joins TRBV6-5 to TRBJ2-7; D is possibly TRBD2 (6 bases). Trimming took 7 bases from V and 6 from J, leaving 13 bases between them. The CDR3 loop spans 12 amino acids. CDR1 and CDR2 from the germline V gene are MNHEY and SVGAGI. The CDR3 DNA reads TGTGCCAGCACCCCGGGGGTTGGCGAGCAGTACTTC. It translates to CASTPGVGEQYF.

The genes are TRBV6-6 and TRBJ1-2, with no clear D. Trimming took off 0 bases at V and 6 bases at J, with 8 bases between the two ends. The germline V gene encodes CDR1 MNHNY and CDR2 SVGAGI (reference sequence). The CDR3 is 13 residues long. The CDR3 nucleotides are TGTGCCAGCAGTTACTCGTGGGGAGATGGCTACACCTTC. It encodes CASSYSWGDGYTF.

V gene TRBV5-1 combines with J gene TRBJ2-1; 10 bases are a match to TRBD1. Per the germline V gene, CDR1 is SGHRS and CDR2 is YFSETQ. Germline trimming cut 4 bases from V and 1 base from J; bases unmatched to any gene: 8. CDR3 size: 17 residues. CDR3: CASSAGQGIASYNEQFF. The CDR3 DNA reads TGCGCCAGCAGCGCGGGACAGGGGATTGCGTCCTACAATGAGCAGTTCTTC.

The V and J genes are TRBV6-1 and TRBJ2-7, with 7 bases matching TRBD2. V was clipped by 4 bases and J by 5 bases; unmatched bases: 11. Per the germline V gene, CDR1 is MNHNS and CDR2 is SASEGT. The CDR3 has 15 amino acids. Written as DNA, the CDR3 is TGTGCCAGCAGTGTAACAGGCGGGAGCTGGGACGAGCAGTACTTC. Residues: CASSVTGGSWDEQYF.

Here the CDR3 reads CASSLDRPDLGNTIYF. Written as DNA, the CDR3 is TGTGCCAGCAGCTTAGACAGGCCTGACCTTGGAAACACCATATATTTT. The V call is TRBV11-2, the J call TRBJ1-3; the D is unclear. Trimming stripped 0 bases from V and 3 bases from J, with 12 bases between. Germline V gene data show CDR1 as SGHAT and CDR2 as FQNNGV. This CDR3 has 16 amino acids. Combining the CDR3 with reference TRBV11-2 and TRBJ1-3 gives the whole variable domain EAGVAQSPRYKIIEKRQSVAFWCNPISGHATLYWYQQILGQGPKLLIQFQNNGVVDDSQLPKDRFSAERLKGVDSTLKIQPAKLEDSAVYLCASSLDRPDLGNTIYFGEGSWLTVV.

This clone showed up just once. V is TRBV7-9 and J is TRBJ2-1, with 10 bases that match TRBD1. The CDR3 runs 17 residues. Germline V lookup: CDR1 SEHNR, CDR2 FQNEAQ (reference sequence). V trimming: 3 bases; J trimming: 9 bases; junction bases outside the gene matches: 14. This chain's CDR3 is CASSFWMGQGRSGEQFF. In nucleotides, the CDR3 is TGTGCCAGCAGCTTTTGGATGGGACAGGGGAGAAGTGGTGAGCAGTTCTTC. Based on the CDR3 plus reference TRBV7-9 and TRBJ2-1, the full variable domain is DTGVSQNPRHKITKRGQNVTFRCDPISEHNRLYWYRQTLGQGPEFLTYFQNEAQLEKSRLLSDRFSAERPKGSFSTLEIQRTEQGDSAMYLCASSFWMGQGRSGEQFFGPGTRLTVL.

The chain joins TRBV4-2 to TRBJ2-3, with 8 positions matching TRBD2. CDR3 size: 14 residues. V was pared by 4 bases and J by 2 bases, with 2 bases of the junction left unmatched. From germline, CDR1 is LGHNA and CDR2 YNFKEQ. CDR3: CASSPGGVTDTQYF. CDR3 nucleotide sequence: TGTGCCAGCAGCCCGGGGGGGGTCACAGATACGCAGTATTTT.

The J gene is TRBJ2-7, the V gene TRBV28; 7 nucleotides agree with TRBD1. Germline V gene lookup returns CDR1 MDHEN and CDR2 SYDVKM. V was clipped by 5 bases and J by 3 bases; unmatched bases: 4. This CDR3 is 13 amino acids long. This CDR3 is CASSLTGSYEQYF. CDR3 coding DNA: TGTGCCAGCAGTCTGACAGGGAGCTACGAGCAGTACTTC.

The rearrangement links TRBV7-2 to TRBJ2-2; 15 positions agree with TRBD2. This CDR3 has 20 amino acids. Trimming took 0 bases from V and 5 from J; bases not matched to a gene: 10. CDR1 SGHTA and CDR2 FQGNSA come from the germline V gene. The CDR3 reads CASSLARGLAGGPGTGELFF. The CDR3, as DNA: TGTGCCAGCAGCTTAGCAAGAGGACTAGCGGGAGGGCCAGGGACCGGGGAGCTGTTTTTT.

This chain joins TRBV7-8 and TRBJ1-2, with 9 bases identical to TRBD1. The CDR3 sequence is 14 residues long. Germline V CDR1 and CDR2: SGHVS, FQNEAQ. V lost 6 bases and J lost 3; bases outside the gene matches: 5. The CDR3 DNA reads as TGTGCCAGCAGTTACAGGGGGCAAGACTATGGCTACACCTTC. Encoded protein: CASSYRGQDYGYTF.

The chain couples TRBV6-1 to TRBJ2-2; D possibly corresponds to TRBD1 (7 bases). V was cut by 3 bases and J by 5 bases, with 13 bases left in between. The CDR3 has 15 residues. Germline-derived CDR1 and CDR2 are MNHNS and SASEGT. CDR3 protein: CASSEMEGATGELFF. DNA of the CDR3: TGTGCCAGCAGTGAGATGGAGGGGGCGACCGGGGAGCTGTTTTTT.

V and J are TRBV6-5 and TRBJ1-1; no clear D gene. CDR3 length equals 16 residues. V lost 2 bases to trimming and J lost 0 bases, with 13 bases between them. From germline, CDR1 is MNHEY and CDR2 SVGAGI. The CDR3 nucleotides read TGTGCCAGCAGTTACGCGAAATTTGGTTTGAACACTGAAGCTTTCTTT. Its translation is CASSYAKFGLNTEAFF.

The V gene is TRBV29-1, the J gene TRBJ2-5; tentatively, D is TRBD2 (6 bases). The CDR3 totals 12 residues. Deletions cut 5 bases from V and 2 bases from J, with 9 bases between. CDR1 and CDR2 from the germline V gene are SQVTM and ANQGSEA. CDR3 residues: CSVSSGQETQYF. CDR3 nucleotide sequence: TGCAGCGTTTCAAGCGGGCAAGAGACCCAGTACTTC.

This clone was seen more than once but under ten times. The chain carries TRBV7-3 and TRBJ1-1; weak D call: TRBD1 (5 bases). Between the trimmed V and J ends, which lost 5 bases and 4 bases, there was a span of 14 bases. Germline CDR1 and CDR2: SGHTA and FQGTGA. The CDR3 covers 14 residues. The CDR3 DNA sequence: TGTGCCAGCAGCCCCGGGACTTTCGCCACTGAAGCTTTCTTT. Encoded protein: CASSPGTFATEAFF.

This chain uses TRBV29-1 with TRBJ2-5; 11 bases map to TRBD1. CDR1 and CDR2 (germline): SQVTM, ANQGSEA. The J segment lost 5 bases and the V segment lost 6 bases, leaving 5 bases of the junction unmatched. The CDR3 runs 13 residues. CDR3: CSVEDRGRETQYF. CDR3 in DNA: TGCAGCGTCGAGGACAGGGGGCGGGAGACCCAGTACTTC. The full variable domain, in which reference TRBV29-1 and TRBJ2-5 provide the parts outside the CDR3, is SAVISQKPSRDICQRGTSLTIQCQVDSQVTMMFWYRQQPGQSLTLIATANQGSEATYESGFVIDKFPISRPNLTFSTLTVSNMSPEDSSIYLCSVEDRGRETQYFGPGTRLLVL.

This chain uses TRBV5-4 with TRBJ2-2; 7 bases agree with TRBD2. The CDR3 has 15 residues. The V gene's germline CDR1 is SGHNT and CDR2 YYREEE (reference sequence). The V and J ends lost 0 bases and 6 bases, in that order; junction bases with no gene match: 5. The CDR3 protein is CASSLVGRESGELFF. DNA of the CDR3: TGTGCCAGCAGCTTGGTTGGGCGGGAGTCCGGGGAGCTGTTTTTT. Filled out from reference TRBV5-4 and TRBJ2-2, the complete variable domain reads ETGVTQSPTHLIKTRGQQVTLRCSSQSGHNTVSWYQQALGQGPQFIFQYYREEENGRGNFPPRFSGLQFPNYSSELNVNALELDDSALYLCASSLVGRESGELFFGEGSRLTVL.